This T cell receptor beta chain was sequenced in a study of T cells in Graves' hyperthyroidism and ophthalmopathy. Amplified TCR beta CDR3 regions came from RNA transcripts. TCR CDR3 regions were first amplified by RT-PCR with HTBI primers. TCRdb reprocessed the multiplex PCR reads via MiXCR and lists one record per CDR3 protein. The sample yields about 500,000 distinct CDR3 sequences, roughly 45% seen once. The V gene's germline CDR1 is SGHTA and CDR2 FQGTGA. The CDR3 sequence is 16 residues long. This clonotype was recorded at least ten times. Its ends do not fully match the called genes, so a read error is possible.

The sequenced material came from peripheral blood or thyroid tissue (not recorded which). This clonotype was sampled from an adult woman with Graves' disease, either hyperthyroidism or ophthalmopathy (not recorded which). The chain employs TRBV7-3 and TRBJ1-2; TRBD1 agrees at 12 bases. CDR3 protein: CASSLTAGQGAKGYTF. In nucleotides, the CDR3 is TGTGCCAGCAGCCTAACCGCGGGACAGGGGGCGAAGGGCTACACCTTC. The full variable domain, rest sourced from reference TRBV7-3 and TRBJ1-2, is GAGVSQTPSNKVTEKGKYVELRCDPISGHTALYWYRQSLGQGPEFLIYFQGTGAADDSGLPNDRFFAVRPEGSVSTLKIQRTERGDSAVYLCASSLTAGQGAKGYTFGSGTRLTVV.